The table lists the clone carrying this T cell receptor (beta chain) with a few counts. Its matching antigen is unknown. A read error may be the cause here, since a much bigger clone is one base away. Study-wide points: Tumor memory CD4+ T cell TCR gene usage clustered with blood and lymph node memory CD4+ cells and lymph node naive CD4+ cells. Larger-cohort validation covered only one TCR beta V-J rearrangement. Tumor-infiltrating Treg TCR alpha and beta sequences overlapped most with tumor naive CD4+ T cells, then blood naive.

V was trimmed by 5 bases and J by 9 bases, leaving 20 bases between them. Per germline, CDR1 MNHEY and CDR2 SMNVEV (reference sequence). The CDR3 is made up of 15 amino acids. Tregs were sorted as CD4+CD25+CD127-/low cells. After constant-region reverse-primer amplification, full-length variable regions underwent semi-nested PCR with Nested Universal Primer A. From the 5' RACE reads, TCRdb called clonotypes with MiXCR, one entry per CDR3 protein. Altogether about 11,000 distinct CDR3 sequences are present, approximately 26% being singletons, with the ten largest covering under 3%. The receptor was derived from a female donor with breast cancer. The source material was Tregs sorted from a lymph node. V usage is TRBV27 and J usage is TRBJ2-1, with TRBD1 as a possible D gene (6 bases). Here the CDR3 DNA reads TGTGCCAGCAGTCCAACAGGGTCCGCCTTTGGTGAGCAGTTCTTC. It yields the protein CASSPTGSAFGEQFF.